The 3 T cell receptor beta chains below all came from one sample that was sequenced in a study of T cell clonality in common variable immunodeficiency. Study conclusions and caveats: Common variable immunodeficiency TCR beta sequences reportedly had fewer deletions and N-nucleotide insertions.

TCRdb keeps only in-frame clones here, not all; method: immunoSEQ multiplex PCR. The sample includes 15,000 to 25,000 clones, none of them occurring once. The antigens these receptors bind are not known. The sequenced sample consisted of peripheral blood mononuclear cells. The origin of the receptors is a human donor with common variable immunodeficiency.

This clone was seen a handful of times. The DNA ends 3 residues before the CDR3 does, and the rest of the CDR3 is filled in from the germline J gene. The chain couples TRBV7-2 to TRBJ2-7, with TRBD1 identical over 11 bases. The CDR3 is 15 residues long. Germline CDR1 and CDR2: SGHTA and FQGNSA. V was pared by 5 bases and J by 4 bases, with 7 bases of the junction left unmatched. The CDR3 sequence: CASSTTGTGGYEQYF. The covered CDR3 bases are TGTGCCAGCAGCACCACCGGGACAGGGGGATACGAG.

The sample holds a few counts of this clone. Here the CDR3 reads CASSPRAGMNSPLHF. The CDR3 DNA, read in part, is TGTGCCAGCAGCCCCCGGGCAGGGATGAATTCACCC. This chain uses TRBV7-2 with TRBJ1-6, with D tentatively TRBD1 (5 bases). The CDR3 is cut off 3 residues early in the read; its end comes from the germline J gene. Trimming cost V 5 bases and J 7 bases, with 15 bases left between them. The CDR3 sequence is 15 residues long. Germline loops: CDR1 SGHTA, CDR2 FQGNSA.

A note on this clone: The read gets to within 3 residues of the CDR3 end, and the germline J gene fills in the rest. The chain carries TRBV7-9 and TRBJ1-2; TRBD1 might be the D (5 bases). Germline V CDR1 and CDR2: SEHNR, FQNEAQ (reference sequence). Trimming took off 5 bases at V and 2 bases at J, with 12 bases between the two ends. The CDR3 length is 14 residues. CDR3 region: CASSTTETNYGYTF. The CDR3 bases that were read are TGTGCCAGCAGCACGACAGAAACAAACTATGGC.